The 21 T cell receptor beta chains below come from one sample, sequenced in a study of CD8 T cells in Susac syndrome. RNA was extracted with the RNeasy kit, and a quantity of roughly 0.5 to 1 ug was reverse transcribed using random hexamers. TCRdb fed the immunoSEQ multiplex PCR reads into MiXCR, producing one record per CDR3 protein. This table holds around 190,000 distinct CDR3 sequences, about 93% found once. The specimen was CD4+ T cells from PBMCs. Receptors originate from a human donor in good health.

The genes are TRBV20-1 and TRBJ1-2, with D uncertain. Germline CDR1 is DFQATT and CDR2 is SNEGSKA (reference sequence). Trimming pared 3 bases from V and 7 bases from J, leaving 9 bases between. CDR3 length: 11 residues. This CDR3 reads CSASEETGYTF. CDR3 DNA sequence: TGCAGTGCTAGCGAGGAGACTGGCTACACCTTC.

V gene TRBV6-6 combines with J gene TRBJ2-2; 7 bases fit TRBD1. From germline, CDR1 is MNHNY and CDR2 SVGAGI (reference sequence). There are 13 residues in the CDR3. V shed 6 bases, J shed 8 bases, and the junction held 6 bases outside the gene matches. The CDR3 DNA reads as TGTGCCAGCAGCCCTAAGGGGGCTGGGGAGCTGTTTTTT. It is translated as CASSPKGAGELFF.

This clonotype was seen a handful of times. The chain carries TRBV6-5 and TRBJ2-3; no clear D. V was shortened by 2 bases and J by 6 bases, with 3 bases between the two germline ends. Per the germline V gene, CDR1 is MNHEY and CDR2 is SVGAGI. The length of the CDR3 is 11 residues. This CDR3 is CASSYLDTQYF. The CDR3 nucleotides read TGTGCCAGCAGTTACCTGGATACGCAGTATTTT.

The gene calls are TRBV7-2 and TRBJ2-3; D may be TRBD2 (6 bases). CDR3 length: 15 residues. Germline CDR1 and CDR2: SGHTA and FQGNSA. The ends were cut back, 5 bases at V and 5 bases at J, with 17 bases in the middle. Written as DNA, the CDR3 is TGTGCCAGCAGCCCAAGCTTAGGAGGGGTAGATACGCAGTATTTT. Protein: CASSPSLGGVDTQYF. Full variable domain (outside the CDR3, taken from reference TRBV7-2 and TRBJ2-3): GAGVSQSPSNKVTEKGKDVELRCDPISGHTALYWYRQSLGQGLEFLIYFQGNSAPDKSGLPSDRFSAERTGGSVSTLTIQRTQQEDSAVYLCASSPSLGGVDTQYFGPGTRLTVL.

The genes are TRBV6-2 or TRBV6-3 and TRBJ2-7, with TRBD1 as a possible D gene (5 bases). Trimming left V 6 bases short and J 3 bases short, with 12 bases between. The germline CDR1 and CDR2 sequences are MNHEY and SVGEGT. This CDR3 comprises 13 residues. CDR3 nucleotides: TGTGCCAGCAGCAAGTCGACAGTCTACGAGCAGTACTTC. This gives the protein CASSKSTVYEQYF.

The genes are TRBV7-2 and TRBJ2-6; D might be TRBD1 or TRBD2, each matching 5 bases. The germline CDR1 and CDR2 sequences are SGHTA and FQGNSA. This CDR3 spans 16 amino acids. The V gene lost 2 bases and the J gene lost 3 bases, with 11 bases spanning the gap. CDR3 nucleotide sequence: TGTGCCAGCAGCTTAAAAGGGACCCGTGGGGCCAACGTCCTGACTTTC. This codes for CASSLKGTRGANVLTF.

J is TRBJ2-7 and V is TRBV15, with D possibly being TRBD2 (5 bases). Germline values: CDR1 LNHNV, CDR2 YYDKDF (reference sequence). Deletions cut 1 base from V and 3 bases from J, with 7 bases between. This CDR3 region has 13 residues. CDR3 coding DNA: TGTGCCACCAGCAGAGCACTAGGCTACGAGCAGTACTTC. This codes for CATSRALGYEQYF.

CDR3 coding DNA: TGTGCCTGGAGTCTCGGGACTCGCCAAGAGACCCAGTACTTC. Protein: CAWSLGTRQETQYF. This rearrangement joins TRBV30 to TRBJ2-5; D is perhaps TRBD2 (6 bases). In germline, CDR1 is GTSNPN, CDR2 SVGIG (reference sequence). V was cut by 2 bases and J by 1 base, with 11 bases left in between. There are 14 residues in the CDR3.

The chain combines TRBV7-2 with TRBJ1-5; D might be TRBD1 (6 bases). CDR1 and CDR2 (germline): SGHTA, FQGNSA. The V end lost 5 bases, the J end lost 4 bases, and 15 bases lay between the germline ends. The length of the CDR3 is 15 residues. The CDR3 is CASSQGTWGNQPQHF. CDR3 coding DNA: TGTGCCAGCAGCCAAGGGACATGGGGGAATCAGCCCCAGCATTTT.

The chain couples TRBV7-3 to TRBJ2-5, with D perhaps TRBD1 or TRBD2 (6 bases each). The CDR3 loop spans 15 amino acids. With 5 bases removed from V and 2 bases from J, the gap between germline ends came to 15 bases. Germline V gives CDR1 SGHTA, CDR2 FQGTGA. The CDR3 is CASSAATGAQETQYF. CDR3 DNA sequence: TGTGCCAGCAGCGCAGCGACGGGGGCGCAAGAGACCCAGTACTTC.

This chain connects TRBV4-1 to TRBJ2-2, with D perhaps TRBD2 (6 bases). Trimming took 8 bases from V and 2 from J, leaving 12 bases between them. This CDR3 is 14 amino acids long. Per the germline V gene, CDR1 is MGHRA and CDR2 is YSYEKL. The CDR3 nucleotides are TGCGCCAGCGGGGGACTCATAAACACCGGGGAGCTGTTTTTT. As protein: CASGGLINTGELFF.

This chain links TRBV13 with TRBJ2-5; 9 bases are a match to TRBD1. The CDR3 covers 16 residues. The germline gives CDR1 PRHDT, CDR2 FYEKMQ (reference sequence). V lost 5 bases, J lost 7 bases, and 14 bases stayed unmatched. The CDR3 region is CASSPRGQGRLGTQYF. As DNA, the CDR3 is TGTGCCAGCAGCCCCCGCGGACAGGGGCGTCTAGGGACCCAGTACTTC.

Here the CDR3 reads CASSGPPLNQPQHF. CDR3 bases: TGTGCCAGCAGTGGGCCTCCTCTCAATCAGCCCCAGCATTTT. This chain uses TRBV2 with TRBJ1-5; no reliable D call. Between the trimmed V and J ends, which lost 4 bases and 3 bases, there was a span of 10 bases. The length of the CDR3 is 14 residues. Germline CDR1 SNHLY, CDR2 FYNNEI.

The chain combines TRBV3-1 with TRBJ2-4; D is unresolved. The V gene lost 0 bases and the J gene lost 1 base, with 7 bases spanning the gap. Germline CDR1 reads LGHDT; CDR2 reads YNNKEL (reference sequence). This CDR3 is 15 amino acids long. The CDR3 region is CASSQEGMAKNIQYF. DNA for the CDR3: TGTGCCAGCAGCCAAGAGGGAATGGCCAAAAACATTCAGTACTTC.

This chain joins TRBV7-8 and TRBJ2-7; D remains unclear. Trimming pared 5 bases from V and 4 bases from J, leaving 21 bases between. This CDR3 comprises 16 residues. CDR1 and CDR2 from the germline V gene are SGHVS and FQNEAQ. The CDR3 sequence is CASSLGGRAMPYEQYF. The CDR3 DNA is TGTGCCAGCAGCCTCGGTGGAAGGGCTATGCCTTACGAGCAGTACTTC. Together with reference TRBV7-8 and TRBJ2-7, the CDR3 gives the full variable domain: GAGVSQSPRYKVAKRGQDVALRCDPISGHVSLFWYQQALGQGPEFLTYFQNEAQLDKSGLPSDRFFAERPEGSVSTLKIQRTQQEDSAVYLCASSLGGRAMPYEQYFGPGTRLTVT.

The V call is TRBV28, the J call TRBJ2-7; D ambiguous. The CDR3 has 13 amino acids. Germline lookup yields CDR1 MDHEN and CDR2 SYDVKM. V gave up 5 bases and J gave up 2 bases, with 10 bases separating them. CDR3 nucleotides: TGTGCCAGCAGTCCTCGAGGCACCTACGAGCAGTACGTC. Its translation is CASSPRGTYEQYV.

V and J are TRBV7-8 and TRBJ2-1; tentatively, D is TRBD2 (5 bases). The CDR3 totals 16 residues. Germline CDR1 SGHVS, CDR2 FQNEAQ. Trimming removed 5 bases at V and 4 bases at J, with 18 bases between. The CDR3 is CASSRSGRGVYNEQFF. DNA for the CDR3: TGTGCCAGCAGCCGCAGCGGTCGGGGAGTTTACAATGAGCAGTTCTTC. The full variable domain, its missing parts supplied by reference TRBV7-8 and TRBJ2-1, is GAGVSQSPRYKVAKRGQDVALRCDPISGHVSLFWYQQALGQGPEFLTYFQNEAQLDKSGLPSDRFFAERPEGSVSTLKIQRTQQEDSAVYLCASSRSGRGVYNEQFFGPGTRLTVL.

J is TRBJ2-2 and V is TRBV7-9; the D is unclear. The length of the CDR3 is 12 residues. Trimming took 5 bases from V and 4 from J, leaving 5 bases between them. CDR1 is SEHNR and CDR2 is FQNEAQ in the germline V gene (reference sequence). CDR3 nucleotide sequence: TGTGCCAGCAGCGTTTTCACCGGGGAGCTGTTTTTT. Its translation is CASSVFTGELFF.

This chain joins TRBV12-3 or TRBV12-4 and TRBJ2-7; D is possibly TRBD1 or TRBD2 (5 bases each). This CDR3 region has 12 residues. Trimming took off 5 bases at V and 6 bases at J, with 11 bases between the two ends. The CDR3 DNA reads TGTGCCAGCAGTATGGGGGTATCCGAGCAGTACTTC. This translates into CASSMGVSEQYF.

V and J are TRBV7-2 and TRBJ2-3, with 14 nucleotides matching TRBD2. The CDR3 totals 16 residues. The germline gives CDR1 SGHTA, CDR2 FQGNSA. With 4 bases clipped from V and 2 bases from J, the junction kept 2 bases outside the gene matches. The CDR3, as DNA: TGTGCCAGCAGCTCGGGACTAGCGGGAGCCACAGATACGCAGTATTTT. Translating it yields CASSSGLAGATDTQYF. Combining the CDR3 with reference TRBV7-2 and TRBJ2-3 gives the whole variable domain GAGVSQSPSNKVTEKGKDVELRCDPISGHTALYWYRQSLGQGLEFLIYFQGNSAPDKSGLPSDRFSAERTGGSVSTLTIQRTQQEDSAVYLCASSSGLAGATDTQYFGPGTRLTVL.

The gene calls are TRBV27 and TRBJ1-3, with D possibly TRBD1 on 5 matching bases. The CDR3 spans 17 residues. The ends were cut back, 4 bases at V and 2 bases at J, with 18 bases in the middle. The germline V gene has CDR1 MNHEY and CDR2 SMNVEV (reference sequence). The CDR3 nucleotides read TGTGCCAGCAGTTCTCGTTGGGGACGGGTAGCTGGAAACACCATATATTTT. Translating it yields CASSSRWGRVAGNTIYF.